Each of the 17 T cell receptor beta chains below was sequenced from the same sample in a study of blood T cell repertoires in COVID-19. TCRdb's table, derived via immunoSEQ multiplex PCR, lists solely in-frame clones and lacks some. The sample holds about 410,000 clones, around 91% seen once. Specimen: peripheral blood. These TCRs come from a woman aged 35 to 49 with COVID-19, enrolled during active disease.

DNA of the CDR3: TGTGCCAGCAGTTTATTGCGAACTGAAGCTTTCTTT. Protein sequence: CASSLLRTEAFF. The J gene is TRBJ1-1, the V gene TRBV28, with D unresolved. Trimming removed 1 base at V and 5 bases at J, with 5 bases between. This CDR3 contains 12 residues. CDR1 is MDHEN, CDR2 SYDVKM, per germline.

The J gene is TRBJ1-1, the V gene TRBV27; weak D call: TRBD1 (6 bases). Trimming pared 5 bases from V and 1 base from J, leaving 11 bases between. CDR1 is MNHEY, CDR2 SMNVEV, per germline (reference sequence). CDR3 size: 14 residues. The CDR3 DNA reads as TGTGCCAGCAGTCTGATGGGGGCGAACACTGAAGCTTTCTTT. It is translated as CASSLMGANTEAFF.

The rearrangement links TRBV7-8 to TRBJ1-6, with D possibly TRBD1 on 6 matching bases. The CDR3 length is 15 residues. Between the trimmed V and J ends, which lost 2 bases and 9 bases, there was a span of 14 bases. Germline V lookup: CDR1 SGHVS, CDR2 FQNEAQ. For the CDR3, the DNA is TGTGCCAGCAGCTTATCGTCAGGGGTTGGTTCACCCCTCCACTTT. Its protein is CASSLSSGVGSPLHF. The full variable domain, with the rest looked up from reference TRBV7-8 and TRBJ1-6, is GAGVSQSPRYKVAKRGQDVALRCDPISGHVSLFWYQQALGQGPEFLTYFQNEAQLDKSGLPSDRFFAERPEGSVSTLKIQRTQQEDSAVYLCASSLSSGVGSPLHFGNGTRLTVT.

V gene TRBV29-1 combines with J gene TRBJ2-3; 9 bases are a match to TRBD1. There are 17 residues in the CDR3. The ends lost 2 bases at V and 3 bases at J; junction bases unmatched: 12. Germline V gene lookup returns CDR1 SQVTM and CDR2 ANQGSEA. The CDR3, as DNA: TGCAGCGTTGAAAGTTATGTCGGGACAGGGATTACAGATACGCAGTATTTT. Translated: CSVESYVGTGITDTQYF.

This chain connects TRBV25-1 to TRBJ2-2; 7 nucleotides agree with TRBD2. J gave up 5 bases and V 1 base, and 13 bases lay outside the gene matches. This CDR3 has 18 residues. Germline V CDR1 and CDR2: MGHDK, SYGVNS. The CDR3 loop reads CASSEWTGGLVWTGELFF. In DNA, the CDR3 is TGTGCCAGCAGTGAATGGACGGGAGGACTAGTGTGGACCGGGGAGCTGTTTTTT.

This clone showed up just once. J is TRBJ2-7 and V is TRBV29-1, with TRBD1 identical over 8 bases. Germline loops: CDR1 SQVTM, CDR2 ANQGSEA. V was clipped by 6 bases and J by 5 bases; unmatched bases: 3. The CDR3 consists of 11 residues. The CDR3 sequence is CSVGTGHEQYF. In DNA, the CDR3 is TGCAGCGTGGGGACAGGCCACGAGCAGTACTTC.

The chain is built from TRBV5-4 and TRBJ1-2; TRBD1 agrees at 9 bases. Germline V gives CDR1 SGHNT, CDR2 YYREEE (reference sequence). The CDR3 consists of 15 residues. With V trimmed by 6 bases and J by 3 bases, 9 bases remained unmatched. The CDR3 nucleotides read TGTGCCAGCACCGCAGCGACAGGGGGGGACTATGGCTACACCTTC. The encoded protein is CASTAATGGDYGYTF.

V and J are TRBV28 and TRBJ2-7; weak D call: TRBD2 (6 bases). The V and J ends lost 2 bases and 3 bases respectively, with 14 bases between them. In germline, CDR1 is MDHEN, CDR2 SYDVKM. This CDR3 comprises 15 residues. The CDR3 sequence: CASSLGARRVYEQYF. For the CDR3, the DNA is TGTGCCAGCAGTTTAGGGGCCAGGAGGGTCTACGAGCAGTACTTC. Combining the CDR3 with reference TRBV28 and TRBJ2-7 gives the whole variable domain DVKVTQSSRYLVKRTGEKVFLECVQDMDHENMFWYRQDPGLGLRLIYFSYDVKMKEKGDIPEGYSVSREKKERFSLILESASTNQTSMYLCASSLGARRVYEQYFGPGTRLTVT.

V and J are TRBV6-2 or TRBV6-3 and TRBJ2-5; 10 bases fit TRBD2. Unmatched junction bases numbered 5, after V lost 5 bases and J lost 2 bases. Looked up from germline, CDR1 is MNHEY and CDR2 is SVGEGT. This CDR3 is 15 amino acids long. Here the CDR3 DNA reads TGTGCCAGCAGTCGGACTAGCGGAGCTCAAGAGACCCAGTACTTC. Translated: CASSRTSGAQETQYF.

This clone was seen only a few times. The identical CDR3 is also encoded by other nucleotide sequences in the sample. The CDR3 nucleotides read TGCAGTGCTAGTCGGGGGGCAGGGACTAATGAAAAACTGTTTTTT. This gives the protein CSASRGAGTNEKLFF. The rearrangement links TRBV20-1 to TRBJ1-4; tentatively, D is TRBD1 (6 bases). The CDR3 extends over 15 amino acids. Germline-derived CDR1 and CDR2 are DFQATT and SNEGSKA (reference sequence). The V gene lost 3 bases and the J gene lost 2 bases, with 13 bases spanning the gap.

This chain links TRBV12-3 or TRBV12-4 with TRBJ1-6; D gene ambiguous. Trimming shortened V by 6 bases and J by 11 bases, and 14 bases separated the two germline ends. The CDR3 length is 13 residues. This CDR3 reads CASSRGRYPPLHF. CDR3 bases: TGTGCCAGCAGCCGGGGAAGGTATCCACCCCTCCACTTT.

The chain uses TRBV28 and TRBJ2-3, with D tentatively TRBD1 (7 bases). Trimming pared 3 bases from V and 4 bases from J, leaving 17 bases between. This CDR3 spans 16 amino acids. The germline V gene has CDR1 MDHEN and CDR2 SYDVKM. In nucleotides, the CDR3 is TGTGCCAGCAGTTTTCCCGCTGCAGGGGGGCCAGATACGCAGTATTTT. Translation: CASSFPAAGGPDTQYF.

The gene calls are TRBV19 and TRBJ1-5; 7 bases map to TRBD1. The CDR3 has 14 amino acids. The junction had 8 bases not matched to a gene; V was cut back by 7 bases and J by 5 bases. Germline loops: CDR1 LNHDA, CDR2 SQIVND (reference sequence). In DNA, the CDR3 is TGTGCCAGTACCGAAGGGGGCGCGTATCAGCCCCAGCATTTT. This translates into CASTEGGAYQPQHF.

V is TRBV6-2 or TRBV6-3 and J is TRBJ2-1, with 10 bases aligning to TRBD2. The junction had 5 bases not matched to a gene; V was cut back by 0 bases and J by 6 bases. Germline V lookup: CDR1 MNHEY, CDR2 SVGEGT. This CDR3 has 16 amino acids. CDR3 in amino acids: CASSYSKRGGANEQFF. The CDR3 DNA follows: TGTGCCAGCAGTTACTCAAAGCGGGGGGGTGCCAATGAGCAGTTCTTC.

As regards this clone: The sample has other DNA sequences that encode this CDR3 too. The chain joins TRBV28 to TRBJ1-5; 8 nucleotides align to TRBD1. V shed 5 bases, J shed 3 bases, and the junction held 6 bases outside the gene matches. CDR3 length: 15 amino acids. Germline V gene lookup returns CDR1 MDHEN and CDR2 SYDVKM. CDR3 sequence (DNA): TGTGCCAGCAGTCCCCGACAGGGGTCCAATCAGCCCCAGCATTTT. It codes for CASSPRQGSNQPQHF.

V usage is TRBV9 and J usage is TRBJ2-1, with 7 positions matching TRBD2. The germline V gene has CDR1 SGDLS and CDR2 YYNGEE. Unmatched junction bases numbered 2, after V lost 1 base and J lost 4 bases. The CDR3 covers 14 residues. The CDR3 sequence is CASSVRREYNEQFF. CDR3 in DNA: TGTGCCAGCAGCGTAAGGCGGGAGTACAATGAGCAGTTCTTC.

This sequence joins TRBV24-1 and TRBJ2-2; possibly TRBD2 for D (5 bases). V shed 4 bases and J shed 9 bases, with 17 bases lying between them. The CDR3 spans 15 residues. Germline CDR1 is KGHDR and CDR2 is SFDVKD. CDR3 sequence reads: CATSESGFLSRELFF. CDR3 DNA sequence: TGTGCCACCAGTGAGAGCGGTTTCTTGAGCCGGGAGCTGTTTTTT.